This T cell receptor beta chain derives from a study of CD8+CD57+ T cells in acquired aplastic anemia. At the level of the study: Sorting CD4+ and CD8+ cells gave DNA averaging about 3.1 ug. Where healthy donors were concerned, CD4+ cells averaged about 11 million reads.

Comments on this clonotype: As yet, its antigen is unknown.

The V gene's germline CDR1 is LNHNV and CDR2 YYDKDF (reference sequence). The trim removed 3 bases at V and 3 bases at J, leaving 1 base unmatched. The CDR3 spans 13 residues. TCR beta VDJ combinations and CDR3 sequences were profiled from genomic DNA. TCRdb reanalysed the reads using MiXCR and keeps one entry per CDR3 protein. The sample carries 62,000 or so distinct CDR3 sequences, around half recorded once. Whole-study results and caveats: Between patients and controls, about 31 CD8+ CDR3 sequences were found in common.

This receptor was identified in a human donor in good health, serving as a control. The source material was sorted CD4+, CD8+, or CD8+CD57+ T cells (not recorded which) from PBMCs. This chain joins TRBV15 and TRBJ2-7; 8 positions match TRBD1. Here the CDR3 reads CATSRDRDYEQYF. The DNA for the CDR3 is TGTGCCACCAGCAGGGACAGGGACTACGAGCAGTACTTC.